The T cell receptor (beta chain) described here comes from a study of shared clonotypes between healthy human individuals. Overall study: Each donor's CD8 memory used one plate, CD8 naive two, each CD4 subset three. Regarding the study as a whole: Some clonotypes were shared by all four sorted-subset donors, while others were not shared. The non-shared ones had lower generation probabilities than the shared ones. Compared with memory subsets, naive subsets generally had larger estimated richness.

Sequencing was performed with immunoSEQ multiplex PCR; in TCRdb, only in-frame clones are kept and a portion is missing. This table holds hundreds of thousands of clones, roughly 72% found once. None of the donors, who were healthy HIV-negative adults, had recently had acute infections or vaccinations. The CDR3 is 14 residues long. Trimming cost V 4 bases and J 1 base; bases outside gene matches: 4. The germline V gene has CDR1 SGHRS and CDR2 YFSETQ. As regards this clone: The antigen is unknown.

The chain joins TRBV5-1 to TRBJ1-1; TRBD1 aligns across 7 bases. This sequence originates from a woman in her twenties or thirties in good health. Input material: memory CD4+ T cells sorted from blood. Subset defined: CD45RA-negative fraction. The CDR3 sequence: CASSGGQTNTEAFF. In DNA form, the CDR3 reads TGCGCCAGCAGCGGGGGACAGACGAACACTGAAGCTTTCTTT.